The source of this T cell receptor beta chain is a study of shared clonotypes between healthy human individuals. The test was conducted at deep level. Each subset's genomic DNA was shared equally among a number of immunoSEQ plates. Scientists sequenced DNA from unsorted PBMC on ten immunoSEQ deep assay plates. Data came from immunoSEQ multiplex PCR; TCRdb stores just in-frame clones and leaves some out. The data contain fewer than 500,000 clones, 60% to 80% of them singletons. Adult donors, all healthy and HIV-negative, had no recent acute infections or vaccinations. The CDR3 is made up of 16 amino acids. The V end lost 1 base, the J end lost 3 bases, and 16 bases lay between the germline ends. Germline loops: CDR1 LGHNA, CDR2 YNFKEQ.

V and J are TRBV4-2 and TRBJ2-7; no clear D gene. Sequencing used PBMCs. The sequence came from a woman aged 40 to 50 in good health. Some clones in this sample may be carry-over from other donors' samples. The CDR3 reads CASSQGEGNFDYEQYF. Here the CDR3 DNA reads TGTGCCAGCAGCCAAGGTGAAGGAAATTTTGACTACGAGCAGTACTTC.